A single sample is the source of the 5 T cell receptor beta chains below, sequenced in a study of blood T cells in healthy people across ages. The authors ran a second PCR of roughly 7 to 11 cycles using a sample-barcoded 5' primer and a J-beta primer mix. TCRdb redid the calling of the 5' RACE reads with MiXCR, one entry per CDR3 protein. The table lists approximately 960,000 distinct CDR3 sequences, roughly 28% of them singletons. In addition, the sample was reused for a study of T cells of mothers and their children.

The sample was blood. The receptors stem from a middle-aged woman in good health.

This chain links TRBV29-1 with TRBJ2-5; D possibly corresponds to TRBD2 (6 bases). Per germline, CDR1 SQVTM and CDR2 ANQGSEA. Trimming left V 5 bases short and J 5 bases short, with 15 bases between. This CDR3 spans 13 amino acids. In DNA, the CDR3 is TGCAGCGTTATACTAGCCGAGTGGGAGACCCAGTACTTC. It yields the protein CSVILAEWETQYF.

As for this clonotype: A read error is possible here, since a much larger clone lies one base away. The chain carries TRBV9 and TRBJ1-2, with D unclear. The CDR3 is 16 residues long. Germline CDR1 and CDR2: SGDLS and YYNGEE. The DNA of the CDR3 is TGTGCCAGCGGCGTAGTGAGTGAGATTTCCAACTATGGCTACACCTTC. It translates to CASGVVSEISNYGYTF. The full variable domain, in which reference TRBV9 and TRBJ1-2 provide the parts outside the CDR3, is DSGVTQTPKHLITATGQRVTLRCSPRSGDLSVYWYQQSLDQGLQFLIQYYNGEERAKGNILERFSAQQFPDLHSELNLSSLELGDSALYFCASGVVSEISNYGYTFGSGTRLTVV.

The sample holds a few counts of this clonotype. V is TRBV7-2 and J is TRBJ2-5; 8 nucleotides agree with TRBD2. This CDR3 has 14 residues. CDR1 and CDR2 from the germline V gene are SGHTA and FQGNSA. J was trimmed by 2 bases and V by 3 bases; bases with no gene match: 2. The CDR3 DNA reads TGTGCCAGCAGCTTCCAGCGGGGGCAAGAGACCCAGTACTTC. Translating it yields CASSFQRGQETQYF.

The CDR3 loop reads CASSENLLTDGTEAFF. DNA for the CDR3: TGTGCCAGCAGCGAAAACCTCCTCACCGACGGCACTGAAGCTTTCTTT. The rearrangement joins TRBV28 to TRBJ1-1; D gene unclear. The ends were cut back, 6 bases at V and 4 bases at J, with 21 bases in the middle. Germline assignment: CDR1 MDHEN and CDR2 SYDVKM. The CDR3 has 16 residues.

This clonotype has at least ten counts. This chain connects TRBV20-1 to TRBJ2-1; D gene unclear. The CDR3 contains 14 residues. V was clipped by 1 base and J by 4 bases, with 11 bases between them. Looked up from germline, CDR1 is DFQATT and CDR2 is SNEGSKA (reference sequence). CDR3 amino acids: CSARVEKTYNEQFF. The DNA of the CDR3 is TGCAGTGCTAGAGTTGAAAAGACTTACAATGAGCAGTTCTTC.